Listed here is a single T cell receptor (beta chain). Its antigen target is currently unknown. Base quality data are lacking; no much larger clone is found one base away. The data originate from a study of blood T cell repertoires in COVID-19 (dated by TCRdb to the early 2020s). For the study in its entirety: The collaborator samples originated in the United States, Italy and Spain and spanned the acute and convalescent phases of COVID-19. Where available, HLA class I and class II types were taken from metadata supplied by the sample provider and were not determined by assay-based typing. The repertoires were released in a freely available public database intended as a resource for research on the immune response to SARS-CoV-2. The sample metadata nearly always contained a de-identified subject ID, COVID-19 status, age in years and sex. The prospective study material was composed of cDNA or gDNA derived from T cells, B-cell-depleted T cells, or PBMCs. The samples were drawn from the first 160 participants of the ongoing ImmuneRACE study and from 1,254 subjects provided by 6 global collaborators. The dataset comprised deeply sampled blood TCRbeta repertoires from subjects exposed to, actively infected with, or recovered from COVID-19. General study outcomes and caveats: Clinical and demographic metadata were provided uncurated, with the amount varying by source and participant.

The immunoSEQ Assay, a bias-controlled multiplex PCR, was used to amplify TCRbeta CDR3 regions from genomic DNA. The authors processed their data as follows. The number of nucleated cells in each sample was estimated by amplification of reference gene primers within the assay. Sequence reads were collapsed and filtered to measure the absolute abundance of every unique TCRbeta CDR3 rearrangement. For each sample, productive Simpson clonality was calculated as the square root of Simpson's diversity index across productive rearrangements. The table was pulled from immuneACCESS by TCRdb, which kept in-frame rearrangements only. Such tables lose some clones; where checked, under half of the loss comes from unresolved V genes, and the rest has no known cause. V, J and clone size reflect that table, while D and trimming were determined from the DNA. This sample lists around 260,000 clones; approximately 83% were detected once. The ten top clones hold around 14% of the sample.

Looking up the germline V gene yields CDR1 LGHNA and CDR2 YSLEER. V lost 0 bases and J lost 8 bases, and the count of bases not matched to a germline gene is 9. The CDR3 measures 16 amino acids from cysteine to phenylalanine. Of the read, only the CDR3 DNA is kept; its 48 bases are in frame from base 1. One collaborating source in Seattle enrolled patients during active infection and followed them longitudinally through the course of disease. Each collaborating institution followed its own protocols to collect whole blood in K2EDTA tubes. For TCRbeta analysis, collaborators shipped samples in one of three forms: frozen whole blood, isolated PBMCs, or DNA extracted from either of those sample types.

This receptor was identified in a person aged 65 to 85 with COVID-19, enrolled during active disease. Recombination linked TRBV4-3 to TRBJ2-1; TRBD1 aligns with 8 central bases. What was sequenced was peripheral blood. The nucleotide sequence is TGCGCCAGCAGCCAAGAAGGGAGACAGGGGATCGATGAGCAGTTCTTC. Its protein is CASSQEGRQGIDEQFF.